This T cell receptor (beta chain) was recovered during a study of CD8+CD57+ T cells in acquired aplastic anemia (dated by TCRdb to 2017 to 2018). In terms of the full investigation: Extracted DNA from sorted CD4+ and CD8+ cells averaged around 3.2 ug, ranging from about 0.17 to 30 ug. A CD8+CD57+ expansion meant a frequency higher than the mean frequency seen in healthy subjects.

Expansion of CD8+CD57+ cells had been shown by flow cytometry in the patients chosen for sequencing. Every patient had severe acquired aplastic anemia, diagnosed using the International Study of Aplastic Anemia and Agranulocytosis and Camitta criteria. No patient had received any therapy when blood was sampled. TCR repertoires of sorted CD4+ and CD8+ blood T cells from severe aplastic anemia patients and healthy subjects were deep-sequenced in the study. Patients were enrolled in the USA under clinicaltrials.gov protocols 00001620, 01623167, 00001397, 00071045, 00081523 and 00961064. Ficoll-Paque density gradient centrifugation was used to isolate peripheral blood mononuclear cells. CD4+ and CD8+ T cells were sorted by FACS or magnetic beads before DNA extraction. Genomic DNA served as template for TCR beta VDJ combination and CDR3 sequence profiling. An Illumina HiSeq 2000 was the platform used for TCR repertoire sequencing. Under the source paper's analysis protocol: TRBV/TRBJ rearrangement plots, CDR3 size and DJ length profiles, and Simpson's diversity index were used to evaluate the repertoires. Whichever DNA sequence was most abundant in the deep sequencing data was defined as the immunodominant clone. CDR3 amino acid sequences were screened for sharing across subjects and compared with published repertoires and the VDJdb database. Clones were called with MiXCR by TCRdb after fastp trimmed the public reads at Q25, and only in-frame beta chains were retained. Each entry merges the rows of one CDR3 protein and shows their most common DNA and genes. TCRdb's processing, not the authors', yielded these V and J calls. In this sample the table shows 150,000 to 200,000 distinct CDR3 sequences, about 45% of which occur a single time. In total, the top ten clones hold roughly 2.9% of the sample.

Concerning this clonotype: The antigen it recognizes is unknown. The record has no base qualities; no much larger clone is one base away.

V is shortened by 1 base, J by 9 bases, and the region joining them spans 13 bases. CDR1 is given as ENHRY and CDR2 as SYGVKD, both from the germline V gene. Including the terminal cysteine and phenylalanine, the CDR3 comprises 14 residues. The entry retains the CDR3 DNA only, 42 bases that are in frame from base 1. Results and caveats for the whole study, not just this receptor: Between patients and healthy controls, no significant difference in CD8+ Simpson's diversity was found (P=0.060). Around 30 CD8+ CDR3 sequences were found in both patients and controls but appeared to be highly expressed in patients and within the immunodominant clones of the patients.

The rearrangement combines TRBV10-3 with TRBJ2-1; the best D guess is TRBD2, with 6 bases matching. Material for sequencing was sorted CD4+, CD8+, or CD8+CD57+ T cells (not recorded which) from PBMCs. This sequence was found in a human donor with aplastic anemia. The CDR3: CAISELGLTAEQFF. The bases are TGTGCCATCAGTGAGTTGGGACTCACGGCTGAGCAGTTCTTC.